This paragraph covers one T cell receptor beta chain sequence. This CDR3 has 18 amino acids. The data stem from a study of cytomegalovirus exposure and HLA in healthy donors. A multiplex PCR was run with 60 Vbeta primers and 13 Jbeta primers. Some clones are missing from TCRdb's copy, which holds only in-frame ones; the method was immunoSEQ multiplex PCR. The data hold about 120,000 clones, with about four fifths observed a single time. The clonotype originates from a woman in her thirties in good health and CMV-seronegative. The V gene is TRBV21-1, the J gene TRBJ2-7; the D call TRBD2 from the table was never checked on the DNA. TRBV21-1 is tagged as a pseudogene. Sequenced sample: PBMCs. CDR3 DNA: TGTGCCAGCAGCAAAGGAGGCCCAGGTTCAGGGCAGGAGGGCGAGCAGTACTTC. As protein: CASSKGGPGSGQEGEQYF.